One and the same sample provided the 2 T cell receptor beta chains below, sequenced in a study of T cell changes during pregnancy in multiple sclerosis. This table comes from immunoSEQ multiplex PCR, and its TCRdb copy is limited to in-frame clones, with some not included. In the table there are approximately 71,000 clones, 85% to 95% of which are singletons. The sample consisted of peripheral blood, taken in the third trimester of pregnancy. These receptors all come from a female donor with multiple sclerosis, enrolled in a pregnancy study.

This sequence joins TRBV11-3 and TRBJ2-7; 9 positions agree with TRBD2. CDR1 and CDR2 (germline): SGHNT, YENEEA. The CDR3 extends over 14 amino acids. V shed 3 bases, J shed 0 bases, and the junction held 0 bases outside the gene matches. The DNA of the CDR3 is TGTGCCAGCAGCTTTAGCGGGAGCTCCTACGAGCAGTACTTC. The encoded protein is CASSFSGSSYEQYF.

The rearrangement joins TRBV5-4 to TRBJ2-1; TRBD2 aligns across 11 bases. J lost 5 bases, V lost 4 bases, and 11 bases had no gene match. Germline V gives CDR1 SGHNT, CDR2 YYREEE (reference sequence). The CDR3 runs 17 residues. CDR3 nucleotide sequence: TGTGCCAGCAGCCCGAACGCCGGGACTAGCGGACACAATGAGCAGTTCTTC. Its protein is CASSPNAGTSGHNEQFF.